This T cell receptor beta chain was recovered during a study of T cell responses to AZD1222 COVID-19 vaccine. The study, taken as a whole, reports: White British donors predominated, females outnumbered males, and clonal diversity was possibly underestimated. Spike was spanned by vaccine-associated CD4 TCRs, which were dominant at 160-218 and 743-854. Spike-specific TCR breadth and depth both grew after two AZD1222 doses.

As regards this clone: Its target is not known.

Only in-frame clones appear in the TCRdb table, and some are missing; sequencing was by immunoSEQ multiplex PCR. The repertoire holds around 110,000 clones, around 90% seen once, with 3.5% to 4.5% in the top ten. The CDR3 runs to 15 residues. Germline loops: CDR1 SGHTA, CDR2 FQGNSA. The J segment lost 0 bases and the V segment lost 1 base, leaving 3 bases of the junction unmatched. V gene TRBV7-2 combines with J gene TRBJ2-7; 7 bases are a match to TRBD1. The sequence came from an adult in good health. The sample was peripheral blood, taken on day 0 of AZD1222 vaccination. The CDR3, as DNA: TGTGCCAGCAGCTTAGTTAGGGACAGCTCCTACGAGCAGTACTTC. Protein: CASSLVRDSSYEQYF.